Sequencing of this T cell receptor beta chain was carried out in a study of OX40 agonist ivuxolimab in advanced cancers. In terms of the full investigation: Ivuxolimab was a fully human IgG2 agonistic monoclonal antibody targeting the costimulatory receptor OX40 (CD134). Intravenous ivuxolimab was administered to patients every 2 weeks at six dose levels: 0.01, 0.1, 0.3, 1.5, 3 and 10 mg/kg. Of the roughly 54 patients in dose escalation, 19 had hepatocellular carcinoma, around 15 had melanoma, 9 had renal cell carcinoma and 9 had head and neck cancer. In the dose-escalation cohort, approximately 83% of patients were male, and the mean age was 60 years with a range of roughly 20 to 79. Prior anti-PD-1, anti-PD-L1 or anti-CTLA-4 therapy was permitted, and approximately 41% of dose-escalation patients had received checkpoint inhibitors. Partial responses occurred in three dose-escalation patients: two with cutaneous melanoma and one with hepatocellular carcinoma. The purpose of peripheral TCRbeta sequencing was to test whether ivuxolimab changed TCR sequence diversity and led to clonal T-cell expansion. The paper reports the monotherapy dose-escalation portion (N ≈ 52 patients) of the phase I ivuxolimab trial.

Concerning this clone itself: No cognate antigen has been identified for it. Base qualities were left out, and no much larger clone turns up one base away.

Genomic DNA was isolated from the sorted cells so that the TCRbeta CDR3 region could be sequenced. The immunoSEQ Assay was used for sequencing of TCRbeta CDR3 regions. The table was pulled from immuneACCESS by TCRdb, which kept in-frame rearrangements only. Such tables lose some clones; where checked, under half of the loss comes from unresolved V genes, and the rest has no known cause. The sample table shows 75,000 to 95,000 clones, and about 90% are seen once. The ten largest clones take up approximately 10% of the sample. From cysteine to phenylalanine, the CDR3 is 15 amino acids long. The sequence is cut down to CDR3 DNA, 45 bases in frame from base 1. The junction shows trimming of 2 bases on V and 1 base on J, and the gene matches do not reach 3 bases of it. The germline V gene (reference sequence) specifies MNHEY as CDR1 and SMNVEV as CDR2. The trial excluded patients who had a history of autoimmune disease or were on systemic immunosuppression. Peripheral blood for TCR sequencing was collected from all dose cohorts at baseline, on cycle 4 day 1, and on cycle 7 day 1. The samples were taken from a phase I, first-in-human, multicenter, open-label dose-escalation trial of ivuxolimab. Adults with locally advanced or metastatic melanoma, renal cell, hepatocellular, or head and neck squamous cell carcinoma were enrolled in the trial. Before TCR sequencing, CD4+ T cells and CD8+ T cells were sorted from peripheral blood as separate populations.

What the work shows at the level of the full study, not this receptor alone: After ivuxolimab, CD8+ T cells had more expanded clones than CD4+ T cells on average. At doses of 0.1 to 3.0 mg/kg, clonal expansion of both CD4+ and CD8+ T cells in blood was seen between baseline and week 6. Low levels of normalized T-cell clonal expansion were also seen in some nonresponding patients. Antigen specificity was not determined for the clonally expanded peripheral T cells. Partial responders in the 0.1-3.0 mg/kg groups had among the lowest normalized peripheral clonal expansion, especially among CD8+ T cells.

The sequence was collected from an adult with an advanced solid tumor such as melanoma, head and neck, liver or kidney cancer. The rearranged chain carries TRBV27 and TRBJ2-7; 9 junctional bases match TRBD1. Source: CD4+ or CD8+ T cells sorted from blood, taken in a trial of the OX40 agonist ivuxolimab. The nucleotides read TGTGCCAGCAGTTTAGGGACAGGGTCTTCCTACGAGCAGTACTTC. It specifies CASSLGTGSSYEQYF.